This entry is about one TCR beta chain. Its antigen is not identified. The ends lost 3 bases at V and 2 bases at J; junction bases unmatched: 8. CDR1 and CDR2 from the germline V gene are SGHRS and YFSETQ. This CDR3 comprises 17 residues. 60 Vbeta and 13 Jbeta primers were used in PCR. Using immunoSEQ multiplex PCR, the repertoire was profiled, and TCRdb retains in-frame clones only, with some absent. The sample lists about 120,000 clones; under 90% were seen once. This sample is drawn from a study of cytomegalovirus exposure and HLA in healthy donors. About the study: A prior study identified 110 million or so unique TCR beta sequences from 190 million or so T cells. As released early, the data held some 80 million unique TCRs from HLA-typed donors. For the roughly 400 genotyped donors, around 76% fell within the Caucasian-associated ancestry cluster. Regarding the study as a whole: Reports credit the classifier with highly specific, highly sensitive diagnosis of cytomegalovirus status.

The clonotype originates from a woman younger than 30 in good health and CMV-seronegative. Sequenced sample: PBMCs. The chain couples TRBV5-1 to TRBJ2-3, with 11 bases identical to TRBD2. For the CDR3, the DNA is TGCGCCAGCAGCTCAACTAGCGGGAGTTTCGTCACAGATACGCAGTATTTT. Protein sequence: CASSSTSGSFVTDTQYF. Full variable domain (rest looked up from reference TRBV5-1 and TRBJ2-3): KAGVTQTPRYLIKTRGQQVTLSCSPISGHRSVSWYQQTPGQGLQFLFEYFSETQRNKGNFPGRFSGRQFSNSRSEMNVSTLELGDSALYLCASSSTSGSFVTDTQYFGPGTRLTVL.